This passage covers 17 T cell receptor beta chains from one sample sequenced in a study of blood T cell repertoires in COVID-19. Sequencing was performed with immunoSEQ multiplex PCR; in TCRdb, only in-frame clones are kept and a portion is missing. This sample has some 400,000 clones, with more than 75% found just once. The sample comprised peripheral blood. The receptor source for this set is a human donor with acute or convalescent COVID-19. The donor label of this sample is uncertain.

CDR3 bases: TGTGCCAGCAGCTTAGATGGTAGCGGGAGAAATCGGTTCTTC. It specifies CASSLDGSGRNRFF. The genes are TRBV7-2 and TRBJ2-1, with 9 bases lining up with TRBD2. Germline CDR1 SGHTA, CDR2 FQGNSA. The CDR3 runs to 14 residues. The J segment lost 15 bases and the V segment lost 1 base, leaving 10 bases of the junction unmatched.

CDR3 DNA: TGTGCCAGCAGTTACGGGTTCGAAGGGGGAACTGAAGCTTTCTTT. Translated, it gives CASSYGFEGGTEAFF. The chain couples TRBV6-2 or TRBV6-3 to TRBJ1-1, with a weak D call TRBD1 (6 bases). CDR3 length: 15 amino acids. V shed 2 bases and J shed 5 bases, with 15 bases lying between them. CDR1 and CDR2 (germline): MNHEY, SVGEGT.

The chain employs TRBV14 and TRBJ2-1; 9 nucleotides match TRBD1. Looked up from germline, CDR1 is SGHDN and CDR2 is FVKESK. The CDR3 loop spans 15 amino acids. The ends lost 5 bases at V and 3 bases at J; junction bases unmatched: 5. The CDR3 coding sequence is TGTGCCAGCAGCGAATACAGGGGGCTCTACAATGAGCAGTTCTTC. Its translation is CASSEYRGLYNEQFF.

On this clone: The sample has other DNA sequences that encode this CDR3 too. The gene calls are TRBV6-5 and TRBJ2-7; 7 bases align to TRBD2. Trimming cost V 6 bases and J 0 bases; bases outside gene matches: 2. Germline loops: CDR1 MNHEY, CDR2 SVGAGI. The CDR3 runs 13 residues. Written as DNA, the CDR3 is TGTGCCAGCAGCCCGGGGGGCTCCTACGAGCAGTACTTC. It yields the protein CASSPGGSYEQYF.

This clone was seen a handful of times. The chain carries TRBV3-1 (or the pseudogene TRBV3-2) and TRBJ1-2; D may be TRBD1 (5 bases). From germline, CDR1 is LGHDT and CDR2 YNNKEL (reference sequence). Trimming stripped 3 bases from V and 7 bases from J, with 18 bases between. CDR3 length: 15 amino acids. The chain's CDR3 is CASSHIWGSEGGYTF. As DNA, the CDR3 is TGTGCCAGCAGCCACATCTGGGGCAGCGAAGGTGGCTACACCTTC.

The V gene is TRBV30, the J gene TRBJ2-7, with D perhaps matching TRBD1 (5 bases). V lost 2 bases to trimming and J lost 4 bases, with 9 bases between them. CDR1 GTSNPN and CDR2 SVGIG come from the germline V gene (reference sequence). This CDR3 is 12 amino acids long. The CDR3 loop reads CAWSKGSYEQYF. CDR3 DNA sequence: TGTGCCTGGAGTAAGGGGTCTTACGAGCAGTACTTC. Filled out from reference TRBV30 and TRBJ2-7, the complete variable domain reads SQTIHQWPATLVQPVGSPLSLECTVEGTSNPNLYWYRQAAGRGLQLLFYSVGIGQISSEVPQNLSASRPQDRQFILSSKKLLLSDSGFYLCAWSKGSYEQYFGPGTRLTVT.

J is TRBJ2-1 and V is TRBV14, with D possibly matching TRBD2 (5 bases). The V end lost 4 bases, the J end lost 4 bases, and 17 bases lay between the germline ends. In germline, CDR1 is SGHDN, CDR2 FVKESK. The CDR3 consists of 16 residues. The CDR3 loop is CASSLGDYKIYNEQFF. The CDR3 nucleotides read TGTGCCAGCAGCCTCGGTGACTACAAAATTTACAATGAGCAGTTCTTC. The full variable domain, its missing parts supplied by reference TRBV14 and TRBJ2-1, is EAGVTQFPSHSVIEKGQTVTLRCDPISGHDNLYWYRRVMGKEIKFLLHFVKESKQDESGMPNNRFLAERTGGTYSTLKVQPAELEDSGVYFCASSLGDYKIYNEQFFGPGTRLTVL.

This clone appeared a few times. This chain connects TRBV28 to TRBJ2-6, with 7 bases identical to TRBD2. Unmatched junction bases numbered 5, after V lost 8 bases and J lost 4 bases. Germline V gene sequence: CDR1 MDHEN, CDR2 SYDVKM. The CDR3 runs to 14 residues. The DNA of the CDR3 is TGTGCCAGCCAGAGCGGGGACGGGGCCAACGTCCTGACTTTC. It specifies CASQSGDGANVLTF.

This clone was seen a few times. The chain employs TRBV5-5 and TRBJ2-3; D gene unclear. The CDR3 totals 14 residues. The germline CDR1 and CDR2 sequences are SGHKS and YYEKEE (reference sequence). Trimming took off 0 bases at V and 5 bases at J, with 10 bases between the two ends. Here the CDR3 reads CASSLAGPEDTQYF. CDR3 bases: TGTGCCAGCAGCTTGGCAGGCCCGGAAGATACGCAGTATTTT.

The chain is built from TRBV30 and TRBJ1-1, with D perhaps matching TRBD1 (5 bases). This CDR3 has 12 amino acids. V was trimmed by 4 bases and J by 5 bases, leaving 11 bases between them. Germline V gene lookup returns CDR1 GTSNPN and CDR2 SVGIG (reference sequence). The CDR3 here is CAWTPRGTEAFF. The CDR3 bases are TGTGCCTGGACCCCGCGGGGGACTGAAGCTTTCTTT. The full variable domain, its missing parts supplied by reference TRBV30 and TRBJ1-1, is SQTIHQWPATLVQPVGSPLSLECTVEGTSNPNLYWYRQAAGRGLQLLFYSVGIGQISSEVPQNLSASRPQDRQFILSSKKLLLSDSGFYLCAWTPRGTEAFFGQGTRLTVV.

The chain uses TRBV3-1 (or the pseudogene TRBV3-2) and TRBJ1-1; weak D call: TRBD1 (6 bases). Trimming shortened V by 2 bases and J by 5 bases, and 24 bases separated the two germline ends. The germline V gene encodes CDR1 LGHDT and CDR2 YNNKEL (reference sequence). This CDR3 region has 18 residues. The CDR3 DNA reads TGTGCCAGCAGCCAACCAGGCAGGGGAGGGGAAGGAGGAACTGAAGCTTTCTTT. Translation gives CASSQPGRGGEGGTEAFF.

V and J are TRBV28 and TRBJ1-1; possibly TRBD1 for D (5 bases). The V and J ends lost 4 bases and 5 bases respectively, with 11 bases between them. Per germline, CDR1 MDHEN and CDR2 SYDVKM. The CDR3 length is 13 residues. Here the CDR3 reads CASSYLGVTEAFF. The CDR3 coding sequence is TGTGCCAGCAGTTATCTAGGGGTTACTGAAGCTTTCTTT. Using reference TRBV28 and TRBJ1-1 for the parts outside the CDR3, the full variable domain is DVKVTQSSRYLVKRTGEKVFLECVQDMDHENMFWYRQDPGLGLRLIYFSYDVKMKEKGDIPEGYSVSREKKERFSLILESASTNQTSMYLCASSYLGVTEAFFGQGTRLTVV.

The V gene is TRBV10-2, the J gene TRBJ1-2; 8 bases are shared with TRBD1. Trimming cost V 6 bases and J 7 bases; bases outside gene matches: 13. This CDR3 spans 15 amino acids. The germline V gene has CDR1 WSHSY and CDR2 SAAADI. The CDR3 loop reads CASRTSGGGMSGYTF. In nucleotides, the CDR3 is TGCGCCAGCAGGACGTCAGGGGGCGGCATGAGTGGCTACACCTTC.

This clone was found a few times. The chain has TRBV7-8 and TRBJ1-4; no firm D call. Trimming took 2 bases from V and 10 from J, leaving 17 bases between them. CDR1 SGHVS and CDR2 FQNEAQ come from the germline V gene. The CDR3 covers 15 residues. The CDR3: CASSLFGEGSVKLFF. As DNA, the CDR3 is TGTGCCAGCAGCTTATTCGGGGAAGGGTCGGTAAAACTGTTTTTT.

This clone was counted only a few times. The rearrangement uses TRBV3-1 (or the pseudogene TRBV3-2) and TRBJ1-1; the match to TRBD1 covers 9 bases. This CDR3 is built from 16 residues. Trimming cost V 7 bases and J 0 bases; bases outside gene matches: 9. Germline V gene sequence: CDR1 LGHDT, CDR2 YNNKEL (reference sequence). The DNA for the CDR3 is TGTGCCAGCACCCCGGACAGGGGTAGTTTGAACACTGAAGCTTTCTTT. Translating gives CASTPDRGSLNTEAFF.

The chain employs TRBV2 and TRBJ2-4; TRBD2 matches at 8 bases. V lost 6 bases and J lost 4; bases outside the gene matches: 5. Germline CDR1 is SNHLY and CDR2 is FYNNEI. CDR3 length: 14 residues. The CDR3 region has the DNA TGTGCCAGCAGGGCGGGACTAGAAAAAAACATTCAGTACTTC. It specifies CASRAGLEKNIQYF.

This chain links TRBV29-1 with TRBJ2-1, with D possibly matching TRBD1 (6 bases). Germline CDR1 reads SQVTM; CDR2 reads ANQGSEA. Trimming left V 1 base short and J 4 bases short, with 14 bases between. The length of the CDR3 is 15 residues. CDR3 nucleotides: TGCAGCGTTGAAGTATCAGGGGTCCCATACAATGAGCAGTTCTTC. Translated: CSVEVSGVPYNEQFF.